Shown below are 26 T cell receptor beta chains from a single sample sequenced in a study of blood T cell repertoires in COVID-19. Measured with immunoSEQ multiplex PCR; TCRdb has only the in-frame clones, and not every one. The sample has about 170,000 clones, about nine tenths seen once; the top ten hold around 5%. The specimen was peripheral blood. These receptors all stem from a man between 18 and 29 years old with COVID-19, enrolled during active disease.

This clone was seen many times. V usage is TRBV7-2 and J usage is TRBJ1-2; D remains ambiguous. This CDR3 contains 13 residues. Between the trimmed V and J ends, which lost 2 bases and 8 bases, there was a span of 12 bases. Germline loops: CDR1 SGHTA, CDR2 FQGNSA. The CDR3 spells CASSLMATQGYTF. The CDR3 nucleotides are TGTGCCAGCAGCTTAATGGCCACGCAAGGCTACACCTTC.

The chain joins TRBV13 to TRBJ2-6, with D tentatively TRBD1 (5 bases). Trimming removed 3 bases at V and 3 bases at J, with 9 bases between. This CDR3 has 15 amino acids. The germline V gene has CDR1 PRHDT and CDR2 FYEKMQ (reference sequence). CDR3 protein: CASSLEGVGANVLTF. For the CDR3, the DNA is TGTGCCAGCAGCTTGGAAGGGGTTGGGGCCAACGTCCTGACTTTC.

J is TRBJ2-1 and V is TRBV27, with 8 bases aligning to TRBD2. The CDR3 is 16 amino acids. CDR1 is MNHEY and CDR2 is SMNVEV in the germline V gene (reference sequence). V dropped 5 bases and J dropped 6; count of bases not matched to a gene: 12. The CDR3 nucleotides read TGTGCCAGCAGTCCATCCCCAGGACTAGCACGCAATGAGCAGTTCTTC. The encoded protein is CASSPSPGLARNEQFF.

This chain links TRBV3-1 (or the pseudogene TRBV3-2) with TRBJ2-3; TRBD1 aligns across 8 bases. The CDR3 is 16 amino acids. CDR1 and CDR2 from the germline V gene are LGHDT and YNNKEL (reference sequence). J gave up 5 bases and V 0 bases, and 7 bases lay outside the gene matches. DNA of the CDR3: TGTGCCAGCAGCCAAGATCGGGCAGGGGGCGGAGATACGCAGTATTTT. It is translated as CASSQDRAGGGDTQYF.

The rearrangement joins TRBV24-1 to TRBJ2-2; D might be TRBD2 (5 bases). This CDR3 contains 14 residues. The ends were cut back, 2 bases at V and 5 bases at J, with 8 bases in the middle. Germline CDR1 and CDR2: KGHDR and SFDVKD. The CDR3 here is CATSDYRGTGELFF. CDR3 DNA sequence: TGTGCCACCAGTGATTACCGGGGAACCGGGGAGCTGTTTTTT.

This rearrangement joins TRBV5-1 to TRBJ2-7; 7 positions agree with TRBD1. CDR1 and CDR2 (germline): SGHRS, YFSETQ. J gave up 2 bases and V 4 bases, and 9 bases lay outside the gene matches. This CDR3 has 15 amino acids. The chain's CDR3 is CASSRYRGPTYEQYF. The CDR3 region has the DNA TGCGCCAGCAGCAGGTACAGGGGCCCTACCTACGAGCAGTACTTC.

In this sample, this clone turned up once. V gene TRBV27 combines with J gene TRBJ1-1; TRBD1 matches at 7 bases. Trimming removed 4 bases from V and 1 base from J; junction bases left unmatched: 0. CDR1 is MNHEY and CDR2 is SMNVEV in the germline V gene (reference sequence). The CDR3 contains 13 residues. CDR3 sequence: CASSWTGNTEAFF. The DNA for the CDR3 is TGTGCCAGCAGTTGGACAGGGAACACTGAAGCTTTCTTT.

This clone was seen a few times. One junction end disagrees with the germline gene, perhaps due to a read error. The chain recombines TRBV5-4 with TRBJ1-4; 7 bases are a match to TRBD1. The CDR3 is 16 amino acids. Germline V gene sequence: CDR1 SGHNT, CDR2 YYREEE (reference sequence). CDR3 loop: CASSLGGRQGEEKLLF. DNA for the CDR3: TGTGCCAGCAGCTTGGGGGGCCGACAGGGAGAGGAAAAACTGCTTTTT.

This chain links TRBV7-2 with TRBJ2-1; possible D gene TRBD2, 6 bases. The germline V gene has CDR1 SGHTA and CDR2 FQGNSA. This CDR3 is 16 amino acids long. V lost 3 bases and J lost 0, with 12 bases in between. The CDR3 DNA reads as TGTGCCAGCAGCTTGGAATCGGGAGTCTCCTACAATGAGCAGTTCTTC. It codes for CASSLESGVSYNEQFF.

The chain joins TRBV10-3 to TRBJ2-1; weak D call: TRBD2 (7 bases). CDR1 and CDR2 from the germline V gene are ENHRY and SYGVKD. CDR3 length: 14 amino acids. V shed 10 bases and J shed 2 bases, with 15 bases lying between them. The CDR3 protein is CATAPGGAYNEQFF. In DNA, the CDR3 is TGTGCCACCGCTCCGGGGGGCGCCTACAATGAGCAGTTCTTC.

The V call is TRBV19, the J call TRBJ2-7; D might be TRBD1 (6 bases). This CDR3 has 14 residues. CDR1 LNHDA and CDR2 SQIVND come from the germline V gene (reference sequence). V was clipped by 5 bases and J by 3 bases, with 14 bases between them. The CDR3 sequence: CASSQPGANYEQYF. The DNA of the CDR3 is TGTGCCAGTAGTCAGCCAGGGGCAAACTACGAGCAGTACTTC.

The CDR3 DNA reads TGTGCCAGCGGGCGGGACCTAAATCAGCCCCAGCATTTT. Protein: CASGRDLNQPQHF. The chain couples TRBV2 to TRBJ1-5; TRBD1 might be the D (5 bases). CDR1 and CDR2 from the germline V gene are SNHLY and FYNNEI. The CDR3 covers 13 residues. The germline V and J ends were trimmed by 8 bases and 4 bases, with 12 bases remaining between them.

The V and J genes are TRBV4-1 and TRBJ2-3; TRBD1 agrees at 9 bases. J gave up 5 bases and V 1 base, and 4 bases lay outside the gene matches. The CDR3 consists of 15 residues. Germline V CDR1 and CDR2: MGHRA, YSYEKL. The CDR3 DNA reads as TGCGCCAGCAGCCAAGGGGGACAGGGCGGAGATACGCAGTATTTT. Protein: CASSQGGQGGDTQYF.

This clone came up a few times. The chain links TRBV27 to TRBJ2-7; 9 nucleotides align to TRBD1. CDR3 length equals 12 residues. Germline assignment: CDR1 MNHEY and CDR2 SMNVEV (reference sequence). The V segment lost 7 bases and the J segment 4 bases; nucleotides outside the gene matches: 2. CDR3 sequence: CASKDRGYEQYF. The CDR3 DNA is TGTGCCAGCAAGGACAGGGGATACGAGCAGTACTTC.

This clone was found a few times. The genes are TRBV7-2 and TRBJ2-3; D is ambiguous. CDR3 length: 12 amino acids. The V end lost 1 base, the J end lost 10 bases, and 9 bases lay between the germline ends. Per the germline V gene, CDR1 is SGHTA and CDR2 is FQGNSA. CDR3 sequence (DNA): TGTGCCAGCAGCTTAGGGGCGCCCCCGCAGTATTTT. It specifies CASSLGAPPQYF.

The chain joins TRBV29-1 to TRBJ2-7, with 8 bases lining up with TRBD2. Germline CDR1 and CDR2: SQVTM and ANQGSEA. Unmatched junction bases numbered 5, after V lost 1 base and J lost 6 bases. The CDR3 sequence is 13 residues long. The CDR3 protein is CSVEVLAGGEQYF. Here the CDR3 DNA reads TGCAGCGTTGAAGTCCTGGCGGGAGGCGAGCAGTACTTC.

J is TRBJ2-7 and V is TRBV7-2; TRBD1 matches 7 bases. Losses at the gene ends were 5 bases for V and 0 bases for J; bases not matched to a gene: 7. The germline V gene has CDR1 SGHTA and CDR2 FQGNSA. CDR3 length: 15 residues. The CDR3 loop reads CASSPGTESSYEQYF. The CDR3 DNA reads TGTGCCAGCAGCCCCGGGACAGAAAGCTCCTACGAGCAGTACTTC.

The chain combines TRBV7-2 with TRBJ1-2, with D unclear. Germline V gene data show CDR1 as SGHTA and CDR2 as FQGNSA. The CDR3 is made up of 12 amino acids. Trimming cost V 4 bases and J 8 bases, with 11 bases left between them. The CDR3: CASSSPWEGYTF. The CDR3 DNA is TGTGCCAGCAGCTCTCCCTGGGAGGGCTACACCTTC.

The chain links TRBV9 to TRBJ1-5; D possibly corresponds to TRBD1 (6 bases). This CDR3 has 15 amino acids. The germline V gene has CDR1 SGDLS and CDR2 YYNGEE. Trimming left V 4 bases short and J 0 bases short, with 11 bases between. The chain's CDR3 is CASSQGGGSNQPQHF. DNA of the CDR3: TGTGCCAGCAGCCAAGGGGGGGGTAGCAATCAGCCCCAGCATTTT.

This sequence joins TRBV19 and TRBJ1-2; D perhaps matches TRBD1 (5 bases). Germline V gene lookup returns CDR1 LNHDA and CDR2 SQIVND (reference sequence). The CDR3 spans 13 residues. Trimming took off 1 base at V and 8 bases at J, with 11 bases between the two ends. The CDR3 sequence: CASSIGPREGYTF. The CDR3 bases are TGTGCCAGTAGTATAGGTCCCAGGGAAGGCTACACCTTC.

This rearrangement joins TRBV10-3 to TRBJ2-1; TRBD1 might be the D (8 bases). The V gene's germline CDR1 is ENHRY and CDR2 SYGVKD. There are 13 residues in the CDR3. V lost 8 bases and J 6 bases, leaving 14 bases between the germline ends. The CDR3 DNA reads as TGTGCCATCCTACAGGGGGAGGGCAATGAGCAGTTCTTC. The encoded protein is CAILQGEGNEQFF.

This clone was seen a single time. This chain joins TRBV27 and TRBJ2-7; 9 positions agree with TRBD1. The trim removed 3 bases at V and 2 bases at J, leaving 5 bases unmatched. Germline assignment: CDR1 MNHEY and CDR2 SMNVEV (reference sequence). This CDR3 has 15 amino acids. The CDR3 loop is CASSLVQGAPYEQYF. For the CDR3, the DNA is TGTGCCAGCAGTTTGGTACAGGGGGCTCCCTACGAGCAGTACTTC.

The chain links TRBV5-6 to TRBJ2-4; tentatively, D is TRBD1 (5 bases). Per the germline V gene, CDR1 is SGHDT and CDR2 is YYEEEE. V lost 2 bases and J 0 bases, leaving 15 bases between the germline ends. This CDR3 comprises 17 residues. CDR3 sequence reads: CASSFSWGALAKNIQYF. Here the CDR3 DNA reads TGTGCCAGCAGCTTTTCGTGGGGCGCCTTAGCCAAAAACATTCAGTACTTC.

The chain is built from TRBV19 and TRBJ2-3, with TRBD2 matching over 14 bases. J gave up 6 bases and V 1 base, and 12 bases lay outside the gene matches. Germline values: CDR1 LNHDA, CDR2 SQIVND (reference sequence). The CDR3 consists of 19 residues. The chain's CDR3 is CASSIGGLAGVFSTDTQYF. The CDR3 nucleotides read TGTGCCAGTAGTATAGGGGGACTAGCGGGAGTTTTTTCTACTGATACGCAGTATTTT.

The chain couples TRBV29-1 to TRBJ2-5; 7 positions agree with TRBD1. Germline CDR1 reads SQVTM; CDR2 reads ANQGSEA. The CDR3 spans 15 residues. J lost 5 bases, V lost 6 bases, and 15 bases had no gene match. The CDR3 region has the DNA TGCAGCGTCCCTGGGACAGCCAGGTCAGGGGAGACCCAGTACTTC. Its translation: CSVPGTARSGETQYF. Combining the CDR3 with reference TRBV29-1 and TRBJ2-5 gives the whole variable domain SAVISQKPSRDICQRGTSLTIQCQVDSQVTMMFWYRQQPGQSLTLIATANQGSEATYESGFVIDKFPISRPNLTFSTLTVSNMSPEDSSIYLCSVPGTARSGETQYFGPGTRLLVL.

The rearrangement links TRBV19 to TRBJ1-4; TRBD1 matches at 7 bases. This CDR3 is built from 12 residues. The trim removed 5 bases at V and 13 bases at J, leaving 7 bases unmatched. Germline V gene lookup returns CDR1 LNHDA and CDR2 SQIVND (reference sequence). CDR3: CASSLRQGVLFF. CDR3 sequence (DNA): TGTGCCAGTAGTCTCCGACAGGGCGTACTGTTTTTT. The variable domain in full, with the rest retrieved from reference TRBV19 and TRBJ1-4, is DGGITQSPKYLFRKEGQNVTLSCEQNLNHDAMYWYRQDPGQGLRLIYYSQIVNDFQKGDIAEGYSVSREKKESFPLTVTSAQKNPTAFYLCASSLRQGVLFFGSGTQLSVL.